The entry below gives a single TCR beta chain sequence along with its context. The sample comes from a study of cytomegalovirus exposure and HLA in healthy donors. Sequencing used immunoSEQ multiplex PCR; TCRdb keeps in-frame clones, though not all of them. The sample lists tens of thousands of clones, 95% seen once, with around 7% in the top ten. Per germline, CDR1 MNHEY and CDR2 SMNVEV (reference sequence). The CDR3 runs to 12 residues. Trimming left V 11 bases short and J 6 bases short, with 15 bases between. This receptor was obtained from a woman in her late teens or twenties in good health and CMV-seropositive. The V call is TRBV27, the J call TRBJ2-3, with D possibly TRBD2 on 6 matching bases. The sequencing sample was made of PBMCs. CDR3: CAGGVNQDTQYF. The CDR3 coding sequence is TGTGCCGGAGGGGTGAACCAGGATACGCAGTATTTT.